This T cell receptor (beta chain) was captured by sequencing in a study of cytomegalovirus exposure and HLA in healthy donors. Every donor was a healthy person donating bone marrow. Each donor was nominally healthy when sampled (though unrecorded immune exposures were likely). In germline, CDR1 is MNHEY, CDR2 SMNVEV (reference sequence). The length of the CDR3 is 16 residues. V shed 4 bases, J shed 4 bases, and the junction held 10 bases outside the gene matches. Researchers ran the PCR with 60 Vbeta and 13 Jbeta primers. Sequencing used immunoSEQ multiplex PCR; TCRdb keeps in-frame clones, though not all of them. Recorded here are around 140,000 clones; the top ten clones represent less than 2%.

The clonotype was recovered from a young man in good health and CMV-seronegative. Source material: PBMCs. The chain is built from TRBV27 and TRBJ1-1; 9 nucleotides match TRBD1. The CDR3 loop reads CASSSRDREEGTEAFF. The CDR3, as DNA: TGTGCCAGCAGTTCCCGGGACAGGGAAGAGGGCACTGAAGCTTTCTTT.